The clone carrying this T cell receptor (beta chain) appeared once. Its target is unknown. This specimen comes from a study of somatic mutations in cytotoxic T cells in rheumatoid arthritis. Study findings and constraints: More than 20% of CD8+ cells belonged to the largest clone in about an eighth of the roughly 60 patients.

The CDR3 runs 15 residues. The V gene lost 4 bases and the J gene lost 3 bases, with 14 bases spanning the gap. In germline, CDR1 is SGDLS, CDR2 YYNGEE. Isolating CD4+ and CD8+ cells involved positive magnetic bead selection on an AutoMACS. Their purity was then checked by flow cytometry. In the original workflow: Published virus-specific TCRB sequences found rare matches among patient CD8+ clones larger than 1%. Generated by immunoSEQ multiplex PCR, the TCRdb table keeps only in-frame clones and is missing some. For V, J and clone size, that table is used; D and trimming come from the DNA. The sample includes 20,000 or so clones, roughly 87% of them seen just once.

This clonotype originated in an adult with rheumatoid arthritis. Sample: CD8+ T cells sorted from blood. The V and J genes are TRBV9 and TRBJ2-1; a possible D gene is TRBD1 (6 bases). The CDR3 loop is CASSNRDTDYNEQFF. DNA of the CDR3: TGTGCCAGCAGCAACCGGGACACCGACTACAATGAGCAGTTCTTC.